This T cell receptor (beta chain) was obtained from a study of blood T cell repertoires in COVID-19. Study in general: Sites in the United States, Italy and Spain provided acute and convalescent COVID-19 samples.

This table comes from immunoSEQ multiplex PCR, and its TCRdb copy is limited to in-frame clones, with some not included. The sample includes about 240,000 clones, roughly 80% seen only once; the top ten take over 8%. V gave up 6 bases and J gave up 2 bases; unmatched junction bases: 10. The CDR3 totals 17 residues. Germline V gene data show CDR1 as MNHEY and CDR2 as SVGEGT. V is TRBV6-2 or TRBV6-3 and J is TRBJ2-1; 10 bases map to TRBD1. The TCR was taken from an elderly woman with acute or convalescent COVID-19. Input material: peripheral blood. In DNA form, the CDR3 reads TGTGCCAGCAGCCCTAGGGACAGGGGAGGTACCTACAATGAGCAGTTCTTC. Translating gives CASSPRDRGGTYNEQFF.